These 8 T cell receptor beta chains share one sample of origin, sequenced in a study of neoadjuvant nivolumab and ipilimumab in lung cancer. Profiled with immunoSEQ multiplex PCR; TCRdb holds only in-frame clones, not every one. The repertoire holds some 8,000 clones, with 79% as singletons. The material sequenced was adjacent normal lung tissue, taken after neoadjuvant nivolumab, alone or with ipilimumab, at or shortly before surgery. All receptors come from an adult with non-small cell lung cancer.

This clone turned up a few times. CDR3 residues: CASRGQGHMNTEAFF. The DNA of the CDR3 is TGTGCCAGCAGGGGGCAGGGACACATGAACACTGAAGCTTTCTTT. This rearrangement joins TRBV7-2 to TRBJ1-1; D might be TRBD1 (6 bases). Trimming left V 6 bases short and J 0 bases short, with 14 bases between. Per the germline V gene, CDR1 is SGHTA and CDR2 is FQGNSA. The CDR3 totals 15 residues.

CDR3 sequence (DNA): TGTGCCAGCAGCCCCGCGACAGGGAATGAGCAGTTCTTC. Amino acid sequence: CASSPATGNEQFF. This sequence joins TRBV11-2 and TRBJ2-1, with 7 nucleotides matching TRBD1. This CDR3 is built from 13 residues. Germline CDR1 SGHAT, CDR2 FQNNGV. V lost 5 bases to trimming and J lost 7 bases; unmatched junction nucleotides: 5.

This rearrangement joins TRBV9 to TRBJ1-2; possibly TRBD1 for D (5 bases). The V gene's germline CDR1 is SGDLS and CDR2 YYNGEE. The CDR3 has 14 amino acids. Between the trimmed V and J ends, which lost 0 bases and 3 bases, there was a span of 9 bases. The CDR3 loop reads CASSVAQGDYGYTF. The DNA of the CDR3 is TGTGCCAGCAGCGTAGCCCAGGGAGACTATGGCTACACCTTC.

The V and J genes are TRBV29-1 and TRBJ2-7; 12 bases map to TRBD1. V gave up 4 bases and J gave up 7 bases; unmatched junction bases: 11. This CDR3 spans 15 amino acids. CDR1 is SQVTM and CDR2 is ANQGSEA in the germline V gene. CDR3 coding DNA: TGCAGCGTTGGCTTTCCGGGACAGGGGGCAGGAGAGCAGTACTTC. It codes for CSVGFPGQGAGEQYF.

This chain uses TRBV5-5 with TRBJ2-6; TRBD1 matches at 11 bases. After removal of 2 bases from V and 2 bases from J, the junction contained 6 bases not matched to a gene. This CDR3 is 18 amino acids long. Germline-derived CDR1 and CDR2 are SGHKS and YYEKEE (reference sequence). CDR3 sequence: CASSFRGQGAAGANVLTF. CDR3 nucleotide sequence: TGTGCCAGCAGCTTTAGAGGACAGGGGGCTGCTGGGGCCAACGTCCTGACTTTC.

This chain uses TRBV5-1 with TRBJ2-3; D could derive from TRBD1 or TRBD2 (6 bases each). This CDR3 spans 16 amino acids. Germline CDR1 is SGHRS and CDR2 is YFSETQ. Trimming shortened V by 3 bases and J by 2 bases, and 16 bases separated the two germline ends. CDR3 in amino acids: CASSSLGGGNTDTQYF. CDR3 DNA sequence: TGCGCCAGCAGCTCGCTAGGAGGGGGGAACACAGATACGCAGTATTTT. Combining the CDR3 with reference TRBV5-1 and TRBJ2-3 gives the whole variable domain KAGVTQTPRYLIKTRGQQVTLSCSPISGHRSVSWYQQTPGQGLQFLFEYFSETQRNKGNFPGRFSGRQFSNSRSEMNVSTLELGDSALYLCASSSLGGGNTDTQYFGPGTRLTVL.

The chain couples TRBV9 to TRBJ2-3; TRBD2 aligns across 9 bases. This CDR3 region has 16 residues. Trimming removed 3 bases from V and 0 bases from J; junction bases left unmatched: 5. Germline lookup yields CDR1 SGDLS and CDR2 YYNGEE. CDR3 in amino acids: CASSEGAGGSTDTQYF. The CDR3 DNA is TGTGCCAGCAGCGAGGGAGCGGGGGGAAGCACAGATACGCAGTATTTT. Using reference TRBV9 and TRBJ2-3 for the parts outside the CDR3, the full variable domain is DSGVTQTPKHLITATGQRVTLRCSPRSGDLSVYWYQQSLDQGLQFLIQYYNGEERAKGNILERFSAQQFPDLHSELNLSSLELGDSALYFCASSEGAGGSTDTQYFGPGTRLTVL.

The chain has TRBV27 and TRBJ1-2, with D possibly being TRBD1 (5 bases). CDR3 length: 14 amino acids. V lost 5 bases to trimming and J lost 8 bases, with 18 bases between them. From germline, CDR1 is MNHEY and CDR2 SMNVEV (reference sequence). CDR3 sequence: CASSPMGQGEGYTF. CDR3 nucleotides: TGTGCCAGCAGTCCTATGGGGCAGGGAGAAGGCTACACCTTC.